The subject of this entry is one T cell receptor beta chain. What it recognizes is unknown. The germline CDR1 and CDR2 sequences are LNHDA and SQIVND (reference sequence). The CDR3 consists of 19 residues. V dropped 0 bases and J dropped 5 bases, with 22 bases sitting between them. Some clones are missing from TCRdb's copy, which holds only in-frame ones; the method was immunoSEQ multiplex PCR. This sample carries approximately 65,000 clones, roughly 76% of them seen once, and the ten largest clones take about 4.5%. This sample was included in a study of T cells in localized non-small cell lung cancer. General study points: Tumor samples were not multi-region, leaving intratumor heterogeneity unexcluded. In adjacent lung, a median about 52 of the top 100 tumor clones were found. Peak T cell clonality was found in uninvolved adjacent lung, exceeding tumor.

The V call is TRBV19, the J call TRBJ2-2; D not resolved. This specimen was PBMCs, taken before any cancer treatment. This TCR came from a man aged 40 to 75 with stage II lung adenocarcinoma. The CDR3 sequence: CASSIDPGRFRPGTGELFF. The CDR3 DNA follows: TGTGCCAGTAGTATAGACCCCGGACGTTTTCGACCCGGGACCGGGGAGCTGTTTTTT.